These 9 T cell receptor beta chains share one sample of origin, sequenced in a study of blood T cell repertoires in COVID-19. Data came from immunoSEQ multiplex PCR; TCRdb stores just in-frame clones and leaves some out. The sample has roughly 130,000 clones; about 80% are singletons. Specimen: peripheral blood. The origin of the receptors is a woman aged 45 to 65 with acute or convalescent COVID-19.

The rearrangement links TRBV4-2 to TRBJ1-4, with 9 bases aligning to TRBD1. The V gene end was trimmed by 1 base and the J gene end by 7 bases; junction bases not matched to a gene: 4. The CDR3 has 15 residues. Germline values: CDR1 LGHNA, CDR2 YNFKEQ. DNA of the CDR3: TGTGCCAGCAGCCAAGGGGGACAGGGTATTGAAAAACTGTTTTTT. Encoded protein: CASSQGGQGIEKLFF.

This clone was seen once. The chain recombines TRBV7-8 with TRBJ1-3; D is undetermined. This CDR3 has 15 residues. V was shortened by 1 base and J by 0 bases, with 7 bases between the two germline ends. Germline V gene sequence: CDR1 SGHVS, CDR2 FQNEAQ. This CDR3 reads CASSLEPSSGNTIYF. The CDR3 DNA sequence: TGTGCCAGCAGCTTAGAACCGAGCTCTGGAAACACCATATATTTT.

The chain employs TRBV6-5 and TRBJ1-2; 9 bases map to TRBD1. Germline V CDR1 and CDR2: MNHEY, SVGAGI. The length of the CDR3 is 13 residues. V gave up 6 bases and J gave up 4 bases; unmatched junction bases: 3. CDR3 sequence: CASRGQGLYGYTF. The CDR3 DNA reads TGTGCCAGCAGGGGACAGGGCCTCTATGGCTACACCTTC.

The gene calls are TRBV30 and TRBJ1-1; D perhaps matches TRBD1 (6 bases). Germline CDR1 GTSNPN, CDR2 SVGIG (reference sequence). V was pared by 0 bases and J by 0 bases, with 14 bases between. There are 16 residues in the CDR3. This CDR3 reads CAWSVGKTGMNTEAFF. Here the CDR3 DNA reads TGTGCCTGGAGTGTAGGGAAGACAGGAATGAACACTGAAGCTTTCTTT. Based on the CDR3 plus reference TRBV30 and TRBJ1-1, the full variable domain is SQTIHQWPATLVQPVGSPLSLECTVEGTSNPNLYWYRQAAGRGLQLLFYSVGIGQISSEVPQNLSASRPQDRQFILSSKKLLLSDSGFYLCAWSVGKTGMNTEAFFGQGTRLTVV.

This sequence joins TRBV6-5 and TRBJ2-1; D is possibly TRBD2 (6 bases). In germline, CDR1 is MNHEY, CDR2 SVGAGI. The CDR3 is 14 residues long. The germline V and J ends were trimmed by 8 bases and 2 bases, with 13 bases remaining between them. This chain's CDR3 is CASLPGLTYNEQFF. In nucleotides, the CDR3 is TGTGCCAGCTTACCGGGACTTACCTACAATGAGCAGTTCTTC.

V gene TRBV3-1 (or the pseudogene TRBV3-2) combines with J gene TRBJ2-2; 8 bases agree with TRBD1. The V gene end was trimmed by 4 bases and the J gene end by 5 bases; junction bases not matched to a gene: 9. Germline V gives CDR1 LGHDT, CDR2 YNNKEL (reference sequence). This CDR3 comprises 16 residues. CDR3 nucleotide sequence: TGTGCCAGCAGCCCCAGGGGGCTTGATTATACCGGGGAGCTGTTTTTT. Its translation is CASSPRGLDYTGELFF.

The chain joins TRBV12-3 or TRBV12-4 to TRBJ2-3; tentatively, D is TRBD2 (5 bases). Trimming stripped 6 bases from V and 6 bases from J, with 10 bases between. CDR3 size: 12 residues. The DNA for the CDR3 is TGTGCCAGCAGGGGCCCGGGGGATACGCAGTATTTT. This sequence encodes CASRGPGDTQYF.

The chain couples TRBV28 to TRBJ1-6; 9 bases map to TRBD1. CDR1 and CDR2 (germline): MDHEN, SYDVKM. CDR3 length: 15 residues. The V segment lost 5 bases and the J segment 6 bases; nucleotides outside the gene matches: 5. CDR3 sequence reads: CASSRTGDGNSPLHF. CDR3 coding DNA: TGTGCCAGCAGTAGGACAGGGGATGGTAATTCACCCCTCCACTTT. The full variable domain, in which reference TRBV28 and TRBJ1-6 provide the parts outside the CDR3, is DVKVTQSSRYLVKRTGEKVFLECVQDMDHENMFWYRQDPGLGLRLIYFSYDVKMKEKGDIPEGYSVSREKKERFSLILESASTNQTSMYLCASSRTGDGNSPLHFGNGTRLTVT.

This clone was observed once. J is TRBJ1-2 and V is TRBV13; 8 nucleotides agree with TRBD1. Germline V lookup: CDR1 PRHDT, CDR2 FYEKMQ (reference sequence). The trim removed 7 bases at V and 8 bases at J, leaving 9 bases unmatched. The CDR3 has 13 residues. CDR3 nucleotide sequence: TGTGCCAGCAACTCCGGGACAGGTTTAGGCTACACCTTC. Amino acids: CASNSGTGLGYTF.